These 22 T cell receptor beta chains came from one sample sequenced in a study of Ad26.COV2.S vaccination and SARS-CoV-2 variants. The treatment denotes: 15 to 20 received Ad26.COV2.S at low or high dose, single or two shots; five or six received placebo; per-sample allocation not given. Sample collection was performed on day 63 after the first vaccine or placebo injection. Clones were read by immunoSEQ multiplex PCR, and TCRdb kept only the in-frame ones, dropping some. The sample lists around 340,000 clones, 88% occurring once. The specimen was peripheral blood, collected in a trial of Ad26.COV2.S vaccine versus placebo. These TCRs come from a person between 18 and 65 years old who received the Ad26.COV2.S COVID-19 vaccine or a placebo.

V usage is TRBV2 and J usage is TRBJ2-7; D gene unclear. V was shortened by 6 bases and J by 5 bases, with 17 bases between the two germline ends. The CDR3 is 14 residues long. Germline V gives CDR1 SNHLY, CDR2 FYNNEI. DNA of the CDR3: TGTGCCAGCAGCGCCCCTTTGGGCCGTCACGAGCAGTACTTC. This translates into CASSAPLGRHEQYF.

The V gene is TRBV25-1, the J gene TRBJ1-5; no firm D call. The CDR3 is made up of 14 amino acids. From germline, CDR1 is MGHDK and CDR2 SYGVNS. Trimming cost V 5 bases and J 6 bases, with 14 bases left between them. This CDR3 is CASSSSADRQPQHF. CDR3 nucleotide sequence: TGTGCCAGCAGTTCCTCAGCGGATCGTCAGCCCCAGCATTTT.

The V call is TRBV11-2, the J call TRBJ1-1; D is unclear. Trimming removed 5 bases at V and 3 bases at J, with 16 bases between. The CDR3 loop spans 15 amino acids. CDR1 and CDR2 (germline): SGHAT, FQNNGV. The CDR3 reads CASSRQGFSDTEAFF. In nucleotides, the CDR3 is TGTGCCAGCAGCCGACAAGGGTTTTCGGACACTGAAGCTTTCTTT.

CDR3 nucleotide sequence: TGTGCCAGCAGCGTACCGGGACTTACAGGAGATACGCAGTATTTT. Residues: CASSVPGLTGDTQYF. The rearrangement joins TRBV9 to TRBJ2-3, with D possibly being TRBD2 (6 bases). CDR3 length: 15 residues. V shed 1 base and J shed 5 bases, with 14 bases lying between them. CDR1 is SGDLS, CDR2 YYNGEE, per germline.

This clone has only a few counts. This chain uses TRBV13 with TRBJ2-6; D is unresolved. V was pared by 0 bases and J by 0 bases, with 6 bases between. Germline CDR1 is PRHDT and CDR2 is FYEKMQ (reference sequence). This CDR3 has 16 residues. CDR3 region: CASSLGASSGANVLTF. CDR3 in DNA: TGTGCCAGCAGCTTAGGGGCTAGCTCTGGGGCCAACGTCCTGACTTTC.

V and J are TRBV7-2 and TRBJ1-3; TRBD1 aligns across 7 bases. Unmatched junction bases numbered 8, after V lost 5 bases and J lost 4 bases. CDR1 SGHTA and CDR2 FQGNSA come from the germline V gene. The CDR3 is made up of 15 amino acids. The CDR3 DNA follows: TGTGCCAGCAGCCCCCGACAGGGCGGCGGAAACACCATATATTTT. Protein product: CASSPRQGGGNTIYF.

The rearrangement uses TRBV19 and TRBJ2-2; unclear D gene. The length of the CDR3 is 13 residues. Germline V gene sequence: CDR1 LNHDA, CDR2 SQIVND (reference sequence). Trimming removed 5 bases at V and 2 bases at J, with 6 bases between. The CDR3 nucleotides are TGTGCCAGTAGTCCTATTAACACCGGGGAGCTGTTTTTT. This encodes CASSPINTGELFF.

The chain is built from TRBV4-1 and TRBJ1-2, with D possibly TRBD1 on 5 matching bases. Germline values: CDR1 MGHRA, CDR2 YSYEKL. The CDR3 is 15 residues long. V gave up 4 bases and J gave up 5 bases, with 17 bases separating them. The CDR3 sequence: CASSPGPGIEYGYTF. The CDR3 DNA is TGCGCCAGCAGCCCAGGGCCGGGAATTGAATATGGCTACACCTTC.

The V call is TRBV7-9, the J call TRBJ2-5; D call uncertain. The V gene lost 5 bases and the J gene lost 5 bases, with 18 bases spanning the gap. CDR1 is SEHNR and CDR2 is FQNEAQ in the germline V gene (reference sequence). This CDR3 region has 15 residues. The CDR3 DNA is TGTGCCAGCAGCCAAAGACCGACGAAGATGGAGACCCAGTACTTC. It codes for CASSQRPTKMETQYF.

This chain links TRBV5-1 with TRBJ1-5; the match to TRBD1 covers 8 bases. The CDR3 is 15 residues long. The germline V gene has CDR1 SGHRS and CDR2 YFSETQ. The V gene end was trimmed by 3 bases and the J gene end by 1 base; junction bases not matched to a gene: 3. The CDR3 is CASSWTGMSNQPQHF. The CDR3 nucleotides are TGCGCCAGCAGCTGGACAGGGATGAGCAATCAGCCCCAGCATTTT.

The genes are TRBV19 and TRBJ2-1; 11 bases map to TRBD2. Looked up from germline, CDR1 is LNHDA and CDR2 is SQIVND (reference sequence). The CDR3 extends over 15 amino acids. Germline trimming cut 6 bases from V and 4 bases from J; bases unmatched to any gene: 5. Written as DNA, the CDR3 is TGTGCCAGTAGCTATCTAGCGGGAGGTTACAATGAGCAGTTCTTC. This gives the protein CASSYLAGGYNEQFF.

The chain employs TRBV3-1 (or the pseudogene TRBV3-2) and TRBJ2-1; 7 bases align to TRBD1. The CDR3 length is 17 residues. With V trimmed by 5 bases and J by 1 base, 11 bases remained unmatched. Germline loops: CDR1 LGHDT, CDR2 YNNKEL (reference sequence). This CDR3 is CASSSRSGRGSYNEQFF. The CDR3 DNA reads TGTGCCAGCAGCTCAAGATCTGGCAGGGGGTCCTACAATGAGCAGTTCTTC.

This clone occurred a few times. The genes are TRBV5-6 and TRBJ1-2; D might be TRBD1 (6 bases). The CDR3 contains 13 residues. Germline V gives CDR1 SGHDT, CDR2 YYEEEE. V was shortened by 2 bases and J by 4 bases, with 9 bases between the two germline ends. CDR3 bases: TGTGCCAGCAGCTTTGGGGGGGCCTATGGCTACACCTTC. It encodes CASSFGGAYGYTF.

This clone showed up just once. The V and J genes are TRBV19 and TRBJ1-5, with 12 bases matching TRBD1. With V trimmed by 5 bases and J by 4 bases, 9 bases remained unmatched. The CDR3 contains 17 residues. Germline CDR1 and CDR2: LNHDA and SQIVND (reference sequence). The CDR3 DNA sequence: TGTGCCAGTAGTTCGGCCGGGACAGGGGGCGGGAATCAGCCCCAGCATTTT. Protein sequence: CASSSAGTGGGNQPQHF.

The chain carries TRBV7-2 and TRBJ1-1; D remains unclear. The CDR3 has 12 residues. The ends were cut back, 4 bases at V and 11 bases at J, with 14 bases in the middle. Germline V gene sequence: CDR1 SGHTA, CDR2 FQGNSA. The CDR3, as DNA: TGTGCCAGCAGCTCGGTCTCGACCGGGGCTTTCTTT. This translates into CASSSVSTGAFF.

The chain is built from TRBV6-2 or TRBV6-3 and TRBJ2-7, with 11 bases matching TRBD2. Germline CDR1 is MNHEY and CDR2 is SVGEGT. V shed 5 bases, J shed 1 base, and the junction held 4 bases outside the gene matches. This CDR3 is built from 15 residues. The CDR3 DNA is TGTGCCAGCAGTACGGGACTAGCGGTGTCCTACGAGCAGTACTTC. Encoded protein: CASSTGLAVSYEQYF.

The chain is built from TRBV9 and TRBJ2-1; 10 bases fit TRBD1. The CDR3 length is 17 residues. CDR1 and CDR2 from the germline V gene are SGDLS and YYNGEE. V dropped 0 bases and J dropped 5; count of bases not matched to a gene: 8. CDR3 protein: CASSVAAPGTGDNEQFF. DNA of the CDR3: TGTGCCAGCAGCGTAGCCGCCCCCGGGACAGGGGACAATGAGCAGTTCTTC. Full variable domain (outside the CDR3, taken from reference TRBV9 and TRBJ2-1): DSGVTQTPKHLITATGQRVTLRCSPRSGDLSVYWYQQSLDQGLQFLIQYYNGEERAKGNILERFSAQQFPDLHSELNLSSLELGDSALYFCASSVAAPGTGDNEQFFGPGTRLTVL.

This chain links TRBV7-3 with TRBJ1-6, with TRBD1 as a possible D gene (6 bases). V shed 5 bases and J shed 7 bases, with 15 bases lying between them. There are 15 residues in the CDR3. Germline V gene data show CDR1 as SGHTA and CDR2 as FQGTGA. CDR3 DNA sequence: TGTGCCAGCAGCCCAACAGGGAAATTGAATTCACCCCTCCACTTT. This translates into CASSPTGKLNSPLHF.

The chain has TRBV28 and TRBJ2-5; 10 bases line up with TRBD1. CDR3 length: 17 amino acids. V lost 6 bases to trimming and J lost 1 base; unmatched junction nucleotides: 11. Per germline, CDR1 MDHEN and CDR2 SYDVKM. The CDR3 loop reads CASSPPGQGLFQETQYF. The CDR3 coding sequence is TGTGCCAGCAGCCCACCGGGACAGGGGTTGTTCCAAGAGACCCAGTACTTC.

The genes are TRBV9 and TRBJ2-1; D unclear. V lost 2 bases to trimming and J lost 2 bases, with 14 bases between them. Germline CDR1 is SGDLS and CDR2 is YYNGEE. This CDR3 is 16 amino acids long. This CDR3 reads CASSVGPRLTYNEQFF. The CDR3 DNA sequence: TGTGCCAGCAGCGTCGGCCCCCGGTTAACCTACAATGAGCAGTTCTTC.

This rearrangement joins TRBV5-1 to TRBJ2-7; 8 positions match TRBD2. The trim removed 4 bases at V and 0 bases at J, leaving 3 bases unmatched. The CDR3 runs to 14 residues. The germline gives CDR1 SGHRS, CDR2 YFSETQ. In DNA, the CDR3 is TGCGCCAGCAGCCGGGAGGGACTCTCCTACGAGCAGTACTTC. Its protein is CASSREGLSYEQYF.

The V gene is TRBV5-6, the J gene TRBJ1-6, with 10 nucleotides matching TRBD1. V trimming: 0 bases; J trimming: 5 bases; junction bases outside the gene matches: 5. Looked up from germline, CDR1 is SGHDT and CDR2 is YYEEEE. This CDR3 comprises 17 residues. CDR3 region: CASSLGTGGLDNSPLHF. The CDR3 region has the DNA TGTGCCAGCAGCTTGGGGACAGGGGGATTGGATAATTCACCCCTCCACTTT.